Presented here are 17 T cell receptor beta chains from one specimen sequenced in a study of shared clonotypes between healthy human individuals. Measured with immunoSEQ multiplex PCR; TCRdb has only the in-frame clones, and not every one. This sample carries roughly 1.5 million clones, 95% to 99% of them seen once, and the ten largest clones take 0.4% to 0.45%. Input material: naive CD4+ T cells sorted from blood. Noted subset: CD45RA+ positively selected. The receptor source for this set is a man aged 30-40 years in good health.

V is TRBV4-2 and J is TRBJ2-7, with 9 bases aligning to TRBD2. Trimming removed 0 bases from V and 4 bases from J; junction bases left unmatched: 4. Germline CDR1 reads LGHNA; CDR2 reads YNFKEQ. The CDR3 has 15 amino acids. CDR3 bases: TGTGCCAGCAGCCAAGAAGTCGCGGGAGGGTACGAGCAGTACTTC. Translated: CASSQEVAGGYEQYF.

V and J are TRBV19 and TRBJ2-7, with 12 bases fitting TRBD2. The CDR3 is 13 residues long. The germline V gene encodes CDR1 LNHDA and CDR2 SQIVND (reference sequence). J gave up 2 bases and V 9 bases, and 2 bases lay outside the gene matches. The CDR3 DNA reads as TGTGCCAGCGGACTAGCGGGGACCTACGAGCAGTACTTC. Translated: CASGLAGTYEQYF.

Turning to this clone: Different DNA sequences within this sample yield the same CDR3. The CDR3 nucleotides read TGCAGCGTTGGGGCCAATGAGCAGTTCTTC. Its translation: CSVGANEQFF. This chain connects TRBV29-1 to TRBJ2-1; unclear D gene. This CDR3 contains 10 residues. Trimming removed 4 bases at V and 6 bases at J, with 4 bases between. Germline V CDR1 and CDR2: SQVTM, ANQGSEA.

V gene TRBV4-3 combines with J gene TRBJ1-5; D perhaps matches TRBD1 (5 bases). V was trimmed by 0 bases and J by 5 bases, leaving 11 bases between them. Germline CDR1 reads LGHNA; CDR2 reads YSLEER. The CDR3 covers 15 residues. The CDR3 DNA sequence: TGCGCCAGCAGCCAAGATGTAGCAGGGCATCAGCCCCAGCATTTT. It translates to CASSQDVAGHQPQHF.

The J gene is TRBJ2-1, the V gene TRBV5-1; the match to TRBD2 covers 8 bases. V lost 4 bases to trimming and J lost 1 base; unmatched junction nucleotides: 4. The CDR3 contains 15 residues. CDR1 is SGHRS, CDR2 YFSETQ, per germline. The CDR3 bases are TGCGCCAGCAGCGCCGGGACTAGTTCCTACAATGAGCAGTTCTTC. Its translation: CASSAGTSSYNEQFF.

The rearrangement uses TRBV15 and TRBJ1-5, with D unclear. The CDR3 has 13 amino acids. The V gene's germline CDR1 is LNHNV and CDR2 YYDKDF (reference sequence). Between the trimmed V and J ends, which lost 5 bases and 4 bases, there was a span of 9 bases. The CDR3 coding sequence is TGTGCCACCAGCCTTACATCGAATCAGCCCCAGCATTTT. This codes for CATSLTSNQPQHF.

The chain is built from TRBV25-1 and TRBJ2-4; maybe TRBD1 (6 bases). The germline V gene encodes CDR1 MGHDK and CDR2 SYGVNS. V lost 4 bases and J lost 6, with 22 bases in between. The CDR3 covers 17 residues. The CDR3 DNA is TGTGCCAGCAGTGGAGCTACAGGGACCCGAAGGGGAAACATTCAGTACTTC. This translates into CASSGATGTRRGNIQYF.

The V and J genes are TRBV7-2 and TRBJ2-7, with 7 bases matching TRBD2. The CDR3 consists of 15 residues. In germline, CDR1 is SGHTA, CDR2 FQGNSA. Trimming took 1 base from V and 4 from J; bases not matched to a gene: 7. CDR3 bases: TGTGCCAGCAGCTTAGATGGCGGGAGTGGTTACGAGCAGTACTTC. Its translation: CASSLDGGSGYEQYF.

The chain is built from TRBV6-6 and TRBJ1-2; TRBD1 matches at 7 bases. This CDR3 is built from 16 residues. The junction had 12 bases not matched to a gene; V was cut back by 5 bases and J by 3 bases. Germline CDR1 MNHNY, CDR2 SVGAGI (reference sequence). CDR3 loop: CASSPEGQAVDYGYTF. CDR3 in DNA: TGTGCCAGCAGTCCGGAAGGACAGGCAGTTGACTATGGCTACACCTTC.

The chain employs TRBV29-1 and TRBJ2-1; 14 bases match TRBD2. This CDR3 region has 16 residues. CDR1 and CDR2 (germline): SQVTM, ANQGSEA. J lost 6 bases, V lost 7 bases, and 11 bases had no gene match. The chain's CDR3 is CSGGAGLAGVPNEQFF. Here the CDR3 DNA reads TGCAGCGGAGGGGCGGGACTAGCGGGAGTTCCCAATGAGCAGTTCTTC.

The chain recombines TRBV5-1 with TRBJ2-1; 16 nucleotides align to TRBD2. This CDR3 is 16 amino acids long. CDR1 is SGHRS, CDR2 YFSETQ, per germline. Losses at the gene ends were 3 bases for V and 5 bases for J; bases not matched to a gene: 2. This CDR3 is CASSSGLAGGDNEQFF. The CDR3 DNA follows: TGCGCCAGCAGCTCGGGACTAGCGGGAGGGGACAATGAGCAGTTCTTC.

The chain joins TRBV19 to TRBJ2-6; 10 positions match TRBD1. V lost 5 bases to trimming and J lost 0 bases; unmatched junction nucleotides: 10. CDR1 and CDR2 (germline): LNHDA, SQIVND (reference sequence). The length of the CDR3 is 19 residues. CDR3 sequence (DNA): TGTGCCAGTAGTTCTTACCGGGACAGGGGAGTCTCTGGGGCCAACGTCCTGACTTTC. The encoded protein is CASSSYRDRGVSGANVLTF.

The V gene is TRBV5-1, the J gene TRBJ1-2; D is undetermined. This CDR3 has 13 amino acids. Germline CDR1 and CDR2: SGHRS and YFSETQ. With 3 bases removed from V and 3 bases from J, the gap between germline ends came to 9 bases. CDR3 loop: CASSYDNDYGYTF. For the CDR3, the DNA is TGCGCCAGCAGCTACGACAATGACTATGGCTACACCTTC.

The V and J genes are TRBV2 and TRBJ2-7; 13 bases line up with TRBD2. V lost 4 bases to trimming and J lost 3 bases; unmatched junction nucleotides: 6. The germline V gene encodes CDR1 SNHLY and CDR2 FYNNEI. CDR3 length: 16 amino acids. The CDR3 DNA reads as TGTGCCAGCAGTGTACTAGCGGGAGGGCCCATCTACGAGCAGTACTTC. It codes for CASSVLAGGPIYEQYF.

The sample holds one count of this clone. This chain joins TRBV5-1 and TRBJ1-3; 8 nucleotides agree with TRBD1. CDR1 is SGHRS and CDR2 is YFSETQ in the germline V gene. V trimming: 4 bases; J trimming: 0 bases; junction bases outside the gene matches: 3. The CDR3 sequence is 15 residues long. The CDR3 here is CASSPGTGSGNTIYF. The CDR3 nucleotides read TGCGCCAGCAGCCCAGGGACAGGCTCTGGAAACACCATATATTTT.

The chain uses TRBV11-2 and TRBJ2-1; 14 positions match TRBD2. After removal of 5 bases from V and 4 bases from J, the junction contained 4 bases not matched to a gene. This CDR3 is built from 16 residues. Germline CDR1 SGHAT, CDR2 FQNNGV. The CDR3 coding sequence is TGTGCCAGCAGCCCGAGGACTAGCGGGAGGTACAATGAGCAGTTCTTC. Translated: CASSPRTSGRYNEQFF.

The chain joins TRBV9 to TRBJ2-7; 7 bases are shared with TRBD2. Losses at the gene ends were 0 bases for V and 4 bases for J; bases not matched to a gene: 10. The CDR3 has 16 amino acids. Germline-derived CDR1 and CDR2 are SGDLS and YYNGEE. CDR3 sequence (DNA): TGTGCCAGCAGCGTAGGCTCCGCGGGAGTAACGTACGAGCAGTACTTC. Its protein is CASSVGSAGVTYEQYF. Drawing the rest from reference TRBV9 and TRBJ2-7, the complete variable domain is DSGVTQTPKHLITATGQRVTLRCSPRSGDLSVYWYQQSLDQGLQFLIQYYNGEERAKGNILERFSAQQFPDLHSELNLSSLELGDSALYFCASSVGSAGVTYEQYFGPGTRLTVT.